The clone carrying this TCR beta chain appeared a single time. Its antigen is still unknown. 13 Jbeta primers and 60 Vbeta primers were used for the PCR. Assay used: immunoSEQ multiplex PCR; TCRdb lists only in-frame clones, some missing. The table lists 90,000 to 110,000 clones, around four fifths of them singletons. This sample was taken from a study of cytomegalovirus exposure and HLA in healthy donors. The study, taken as a whole, reports: In an earlier analysis, most TCR beta V segments were productive about 87% or about 30% of the time. Most TCR sequences showed up rarely, but some public TCRs showed up in many donors. TCR beta chains numbering 150 to 200 were designated cytomegalovirus-associated.

In germline, CDR1 is SGHTA, CDR2 FQGNSA. The CDR3 consists of 14 residues. Trimming left V 4 bases short and J 5 bases short, with 12 bases between. The chain couples TRBV7-2 to TRBJ1-5, with unresolved D. The source material was PBMCs. The receptor comes from a woman in her forties in good health and CMV-seropositive. The CDR3 protein is CASSSIAVHQPQHF. The CDR3 DNA reads TGTGCCAGCAGCTCAATCGCGGTGCATCAGCCCCAGCATTTT.